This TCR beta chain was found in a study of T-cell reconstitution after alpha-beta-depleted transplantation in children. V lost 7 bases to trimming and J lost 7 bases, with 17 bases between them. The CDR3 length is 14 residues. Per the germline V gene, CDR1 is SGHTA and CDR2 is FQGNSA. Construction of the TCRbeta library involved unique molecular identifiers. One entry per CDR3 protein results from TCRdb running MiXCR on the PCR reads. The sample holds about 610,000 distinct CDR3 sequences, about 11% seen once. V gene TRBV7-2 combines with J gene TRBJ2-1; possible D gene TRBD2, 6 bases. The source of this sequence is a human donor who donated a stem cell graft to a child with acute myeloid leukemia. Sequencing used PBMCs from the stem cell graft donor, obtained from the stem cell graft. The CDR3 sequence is CASTPNRAGNEQFF. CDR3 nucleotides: TGTGCCAGCACCCCCAACAGAGCGGGTAATGAGCAGTTCTTC.